The 6 T cell receptor beta chains below all came from one sample that was sequenced in a study of T-cell reconstitution after alpha-beta-depleted transplantation in children. Construction of the TCRbeta library involved unique molecular identifiers. Each CDR3 protein is one row after TCRdb ran MiXCR on the PCR reads. The profile shows roughly 170,000 distinct CDR3 sequences, roughly 6.8% of them singletons. The sample was PBMCs from the stem cell graft donor, taken from the stem cell graft. These receptors were collected from a human donor who donated a stem cell graft to a child with Wiskott-Aldrich syndrome.

In this sample, this clonotype turned up many times. In DNA form, the CDR3 reads TGTGCCACCAGCGGGAGAAGCTTGGACGAGCAGTACTTC. This gives the protein CATSGRSLDEQYF. This sequence joins TRBV24-1 and TRBJ2-7, with D perhaps matching TRBD2 (6 bases). Trimming took 7 bases from V and 5 from J, leaving 14 bases between them. This CDR3 spans 13 amino acids. Germline V gives CDR1 KGHDR, CDR2 SFDVKD.

This clonotype was counted at least ten times. This sequence joins TRBV6-1 and TRBJ1-2; D is possibly TRBD1 (6 bases). Germline CDR1 and CDR2: MNHNS and SASEGT. The CDR3 has 13 residues. V lost 2 bases, J lost 3 bases, and 7 bases lay in between. CDR3 protein: CASSENRDYGYTF. In DNA form, the CDR3 reads TGTGCCAGCAGTGAAAACAGGGACTATGGCTACACCTTC.

This clonotype was recorded many times. The genes are TRBV5-1 and TRBJ1-1; D uncertain. The CDR3 spans 13 residues. V was cut by 0 bases and J by 3 bases, with 6 bases left in between. Germline-derived CDR1 and CDR2 are SGHRS and YFSETQ. CDR3 amino acids: CASSLAGYTEAFF. CDR3 nucleotide sequence: TGCGCCAGCAGCTTGGCCGGATACACTGAAGCTTTCTTT.

This clonotype was found many times. The CDR3 coding sequence is TGTGCCAGCGTCAACCGTATCAAGCGAGGCACCGGGGAGCTGTTTTTT. It yields the protein CASVNRIKRGTGELFF. This rearrangement joins TRBV12-3 or TRBV12-4 to TRBJ2-2; no reliable D call. V lost 8 bases to trimming and J lost 4 bases, with 20 bases between them. The CDR3 has 16 residues.

Notes on this clonotype: A much larger clone lies a single base off, so this may be a read error. The CDR3 does not end in the conserved phenylalanine or tryptophan, so this is likely a read error. V and J are TRBV4-3 and TRBJ2-7; the D is unclear. V was pared by 0 bases and J by 4 bases, with 10 bases between. CDR3 size: 14 residues. The germline V gene has CDR1 LGHNA and CDR2 YSLEER. CDR3 coding DNA: TGCGCCAGCAGCCAAGAATTAAGATCTTACGAGCAGTACCTC. It translates to CASSQELRSYEQYL.

This clonotype was counted ten times or more. V and J are TRBV28 and TRBJ2-7, with 7 bases that match TRBD1. Per germline, CDR1 MDHEN and CDR2 SYDVKM. With 0 bases clipped from V and 2 bases from J, the junction kept 4 bases outside the gene matches. This CDR3 has 15 residues. In DNA, the CDR3 is TGTGCCAGCAGTTTATGGGGACAGCAGACCTACGAGCAGTACTTC. Amino acid sequence: CASSLWGQQTYEQYF.